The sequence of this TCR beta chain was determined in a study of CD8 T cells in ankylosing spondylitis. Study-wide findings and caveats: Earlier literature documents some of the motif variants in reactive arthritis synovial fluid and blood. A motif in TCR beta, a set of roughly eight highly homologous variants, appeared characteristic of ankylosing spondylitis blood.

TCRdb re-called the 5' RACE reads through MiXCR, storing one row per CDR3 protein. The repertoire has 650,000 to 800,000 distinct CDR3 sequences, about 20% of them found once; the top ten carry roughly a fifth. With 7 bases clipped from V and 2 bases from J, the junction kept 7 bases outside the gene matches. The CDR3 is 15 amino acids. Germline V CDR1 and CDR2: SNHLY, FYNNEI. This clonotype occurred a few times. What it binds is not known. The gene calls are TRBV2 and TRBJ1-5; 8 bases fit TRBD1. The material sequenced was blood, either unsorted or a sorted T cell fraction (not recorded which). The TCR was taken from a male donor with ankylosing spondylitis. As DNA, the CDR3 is TGTGCCAGCAACTCAGGGGGCGGAGGCAATCAGCCCCAGCATTTT. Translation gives CASNSGGGGNQPQHF.